This is a list of T cell receptor beta chains from one sample in a study of shared clonotypes between healthy human individuals. Generated by immunoSEQ multiplex PCR, the TCRdb table keeps only in-frame clones and is missing some. The sample lists roughly 2 million clones, about 95% occurring once. Sequencing was done on a sample of naive CD4+ T cells sorted from blood. Receptor source: a man aged 18 to 29 in good health. CDR3s include the opening cysteine and the closing phenylalanine or tryptophan. A D gene is named only where the DNA matches it firmly. A clone size is listed for some rows: how often the clone was seen (once, few, many), or a class if it is expanded.

j_gene | v_gene | d_gene | abundance | CDR3nt | CDR3aa
TRBJ1-3 | TRBV25-1 | - | - | TGTGCCAGCAGTGCGGCAGGTACTGGAAACACCATATATTTT | CASSAAGTGNTIYF
TRBJ1-1 | TRBV4-1 | - | - | TGCGCCAGCAGCCAAGGGCCCACAGGGCGGAACACTGAAGCTTTCTTT | CASSQGPTGRNTEAFF
TRBJ1-4 | TRBV18 | TRBD1 | - | TGTGCCAGCTCACCTCCGGGACAGACCAATGAAAAACTGTTTTTT | CASSPPGQTNEKLFF
TRBJ2-7 | TRBV6-5 | - | - | TGTGCCTGCCACCAGGGCTACGAGCAGTACTTC | CACHQGYEQYF
TRBJ2-1 | TRBV2 | TRBD1 | - | TGTGCCAGCAGTGAACCGTGGACAGGGGGCTCCTACAATGAGCAGTTCTTC | CASSEPWTGGSYNEQFF
TRBJ2-4 | TRBV4-1 | - | - | TGCGCCAGCAGCCAAGAAGGGTCGGGGACCAAAAACATTCAGTACTTC | CASSQEGSGTKNIQYF
TRBJ2-3 | TRBV27 | - | - | TGTACCGGACACGGGCGATACACAGATACGCAGTATTTT | CTGHGRYTDTQYF
TRBJ1-5 | TRBV13 | - | - | TGTGCCAGCAGCTTGCCAGGGGTCGGTCAGCCCCAGCATTTT | CASSLPGVGQPQHF
TRBJ2-7 | TRBV9 | - | - | TGTGCCAGCAGCCCCGGGACTGAATCCTCATACGAGCAGTACTTC | CASSPGTESSYEQYF
TRBJ1-1 | TRBV6-1 | - | once | TGTGCCAGCAGTTTCCAGTGGGCTGAAGCTTTCTTT | CASSFQWAEAFF
TRBJ1-2 | TRBV5-4 | TRBD1 | - | TGTGCCAGCAGCTTTTTTTGGGACAGGGCGAGGGGCTACACCTTC | CASSFFWDRARGYTF
TRBJ2-7 | TRBV4-1 | TRBD2 | - | TGCGCCAGCAGCCTTGGGCCTAGCGGGGGGTCCTTCTTGTACGAGCAGTACTTC | CASSLGPSGGSFLYEQYF
TRBJ1-5 | TRBV28 | - | - | TGTGCCAGCAGTCTCCCAGGCCAGCCCCAGCATTTT | CASSLPGQPQHF
TRBJ2-7 | TRBV10-2 | TRBD2 | - | TGCGCCAGCAGACCCGGGACTAGCCCAGACGAGCAGTACTTC | CASRPGTSPDEQYF
TRBJ1-6 | TRBV6-1 | - | once | TGTGCCGGGGGAGGATCCTATAATTCACCCCTCCACTTT | CAGGGSYNSPLHF
TRBJ1-5 | TRBV5-5 | - | - | TGTGCCAGCAGACCAAGACAGGCTAGCAATCAGCCCCAGCATTTT | CASRPRQASNQPQHF
TRBJ2-5 | TRBV2 | TRBD2 | - | TGTGCCAGCACCGGGACTAGCGGGAAGGAGACCCAGTACTTC | CASTGTSGKETQYF